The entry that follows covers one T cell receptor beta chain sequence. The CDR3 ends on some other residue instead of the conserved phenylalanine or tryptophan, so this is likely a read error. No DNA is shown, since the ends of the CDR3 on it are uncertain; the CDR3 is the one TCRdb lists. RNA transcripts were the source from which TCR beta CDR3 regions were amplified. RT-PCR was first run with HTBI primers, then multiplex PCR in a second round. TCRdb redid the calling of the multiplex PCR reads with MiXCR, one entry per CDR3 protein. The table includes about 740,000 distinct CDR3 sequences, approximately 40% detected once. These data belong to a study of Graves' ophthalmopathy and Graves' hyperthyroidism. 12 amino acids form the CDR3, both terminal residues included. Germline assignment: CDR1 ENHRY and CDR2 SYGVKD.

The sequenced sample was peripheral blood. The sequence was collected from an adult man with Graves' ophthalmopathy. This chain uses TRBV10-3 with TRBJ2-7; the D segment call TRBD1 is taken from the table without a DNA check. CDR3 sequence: CAISERGHTLLL.